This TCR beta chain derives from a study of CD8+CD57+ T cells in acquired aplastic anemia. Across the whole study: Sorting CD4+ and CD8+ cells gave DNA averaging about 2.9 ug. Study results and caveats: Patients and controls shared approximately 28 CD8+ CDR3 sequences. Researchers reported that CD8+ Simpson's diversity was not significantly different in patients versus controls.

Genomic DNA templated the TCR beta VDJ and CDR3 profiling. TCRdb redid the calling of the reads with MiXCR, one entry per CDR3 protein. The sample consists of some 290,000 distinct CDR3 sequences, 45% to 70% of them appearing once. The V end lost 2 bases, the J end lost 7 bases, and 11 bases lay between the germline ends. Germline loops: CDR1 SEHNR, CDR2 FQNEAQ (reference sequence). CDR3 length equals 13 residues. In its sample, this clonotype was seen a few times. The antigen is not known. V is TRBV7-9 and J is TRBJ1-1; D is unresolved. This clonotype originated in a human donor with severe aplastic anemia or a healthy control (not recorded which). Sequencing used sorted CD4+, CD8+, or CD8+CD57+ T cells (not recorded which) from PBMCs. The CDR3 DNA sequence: TGTGCCAGCAGCTTAACCGGAGAGGGTGAAGCTTTCTTT. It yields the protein CASSLTGEGEAFF.